A single sample is the source of the 26 T cell receptor beta chains below, sequenced in a study of graft-versus-host responses after intestinal transplantation. The table came from immunoSEQ multiplex PCR; TCRdb's copy has only in-frame clones and leaves some out. The sample contains under 90,000 clones, roughly 90% of which appear only once. These receptors' targets are unknown. Sequenced here: unstimulated CD8+ T cells sorted from spleen or lymph node cells, sampled before transplant. The receptors stem from a human donor who was the organ donor for an intestinal transplant.

V usage is TRBV7-9 and J usage is TRBJ2-1, with D tentatively TRBD1 (6 bases). CDR1 is SEHNR and CDR2 is FQNEAQ in the germline V gene (reference sequence). The CDR3 extends over 16 amino acids. Trimming took off 5 bases at V and 0 bases at J, with 14 bases between the two ends. Written as DNA, the CDR3 is TGTGCCAGCAGCCTATCTGGACAGAGCTCCTACAATGAGCAGTTCTTC. This codes for CASSLSGQSSYNEQFF.

This clone has a single count. The chain carries TRBV9 and TRBJ2-3; possibly TRBD1 for D (7 bases). V was trimmed by 1 base and J by 2 bases, leaving 11 bases between them. This CDR3 comprises 15 residues. Germline loops: CDR1 SGDLS, CDR2 YYNGEE. The DNA of the CDR3 is TGTGCCAGCAGCGTAACAGGGGAGGCCACAGATACGCAGTATTTT. This sequence encodes CASSVTGEATDTQYF.

A word on this clone: Other DNA sequences from this sample encode an identical CDR3 as well. The chain couples TRBV10-3 to TRBJ2-7; TRBD1 matches at 7 bases. The CDR3 is made up of 13 amino acids. V dropped 2 bases and J dropped 4; count of bases not matched to a gene: 2. Germline assignment: CDR1 ENHRY and CDR2 SYGVKD. The chain's CDR3 is CAISEGRGYEQYV. CDR3 in DNA: TGTGCCATCAGTGAGGGCAGGGGGTACGAGCAGTACGTC.

The chain combines TRBV7-2 with TRBJ2-1, with D possibly being TRBD1 (5 bases). CDR3 length: 13 residues. V dropped 5 bases and J dropped 3 bases, with 8 bases sitting between them. Germline CDR1 reads SGHTA; CDR2 reads FQGNSA. CDR3 sequence reads: CASSTDSYNEQFF. The CDR3 region has the DNA TGTGCCAGCAGCACTGACAGCTACAATGAGCAGTTCTTC.

This chain uses TRBV27 with TRBJ1-3; TRBD1 agrees at 7 bases. V gave up 2 bases and J gave up 0 bases; unmatched junction bases: 4. From germline, CDR1 is MNHEY and CDR2 SMNVEV (reference sequence). The CDR3 totals 16 residues. The DNA for the CDR3 is TGTGCCAGCAGTTTAAAGGGGACAGCCTCTGGAAACACCATATATTTT. Residues: CASSLKGTASGNTIYF.

The chain is built from TRBV6-6 and TRBJ2-1, with 7 bases identical to TRBD2. Germline V CDR1 and CDR2: MNHNY, SVGAGI (reference sequence). The trim removed 6 bases at V and 7 bases at J, leaving 9 bases unmatched. This CDR3 comprises 14 residues. The CDR3 region is CASSLLANPNEQFF. CDR3 coding DNA: TGTGCCAGCAGCCTACTAGCGAACCCTAATGAGCAGTTCTTC.

This chain links TRBV4-1 with TRBJ2-1, with D perhaps TRBD1 (6 bases). Germline V CDR1 and CDR2: MGHRA, YSYEKL. V was clipped by 3 bases and J by 10 bases, with 13 bases between them. This CDR3 has 13 residues. The CDR3 loop reads CASSHRRGNEQFF. DNA of the CDR3: TGCGCCAGCAGCCACCGCAGGGGAAACGAGCAGTTCTTC.

This clone is termed medium-sized. The gene calls are TRBV14 and TRBJ2-7; TRBD1 agrees at 9 bases. The germline CDR1 and CDR2 sequences are SGHDN and FVKESK. J was trimmed by 2 bases and V by 2 bases; bases with no gene match: 1. The CDR3 extends over 14 amino acids. The CDR3 loop reads CASSQRQGAYEQYV. In DNA form, the CDR3 reads TGTGCCAGCAGCCAACGACAGGGGGCCTACGAGCAGTACGTC.

The J gene is TRBJ2-7, the V gene TRBV2; no clear D gene. Germline V gene sequence: CDR1 SNHLY, CDR2 FYNNEI. V lost 7 bases and J 6 bases, leaving 13 bases between the germline ends. The CDR3 spans 12 residues. The DNA of the CDR3 is TGTGCCAGCAAGTACATGGAGTCCGAGCAGTACGTC. Translating it yields CASKYMESEQYV.

This rearrangement joins TRBV11-1 to TRBJ1-5, with D perhaps matching TRBD1 (5 bases). CDR3 length: 14 residues. Trimming pared 5 bases from V and 4 bases from J, leaving 12 bases between. From germline, CDR1 is SGHAT and CDR2 FQDESV (reference sequence). Here the CDR3 reads CASSPSGGNQPQHF. CDR3 bases: TGTGCCAGCAGCCCTTCGGGGGGAAATCAGCCCCAGCATTTT.

The chain couples TRBV7-8 to TRBJ2-3; 7 bases fit TRBD1. Germline values: CDR1 SGHVS, CDR2 FQNEAQ. CDR3 size: 17 residues. V shed 3 bases, J shed 5 bases, and the junction held 14 bases outside the gene matches. CDR3 region: CASSFGLSGTEKDTQYF. CDR3 nucleotides: TGTGCCAGCAGCTTCGGCCTCTCAGGGACAGAAAAAGATACGCAGTATTTT.

The chain uses TRBV2 and TRBJ1-1; 10 positions match TRBD1. J gave up 3 bases and V 0 bases, and 1 base lay outside the gene matches. Germline lookup yields CDR1 SNHLY and CDR2 FYNNEI. The length of the CDR3 is 15 residues. This CDR3 reads CASSEAGQGDTEAFF. CDR3 coding DNA: TGTGCCAGCAGTGAAGCCGGACAGGGGGACACTGAAGCTTTCTTT.

CDR3 sequence reads: CASSPAVGIYEQYV. CDR3 DNA: TGTGCCAGCAGTCCAGCGGTGGGGATCTACGAGCAGTACGTC. The rearrangement uses TRBV28 and TRBJ2-7, with a possible D match to TRBD2 (5 bases). CDR1 is MDHEN and CDR2 is SYDVKM in the germline V gene. The CDR3 has 14 residues. V gave up 5 bases and J gave up 3 bases, with 14 bases separating them.

This sequence joins TRBV5-4 and TRBJ1-5, with D maybe TRBD1 (5 bases). The V end was cut by 1 base, the J end by 0 bases, with 14 bases between. The CDR3 runs 17 residues. Per germline, CDR1 SGHNT and CDR2 YYREEE (reference sequence). CDR3 loop: CASSLYEAGNSNQPQHF. CDR3 DNA sequence: TGTGCCAGCAGCTTGTACGAGGCAGGGAATAGCAATCAGCCCCAGCATTTT. The entire variable domain, with the rest obtained from reference TRBV5-4 and TRBJ1-5, is as follows: ETGVTQSPTHLIKTRGQQVTLRCSSQSGHNTVSWYQQALGQGPQFIFQYYREEENGRGNFPPRFSGLQFPNYSSELNVNALELDDSALYLCASSLYEAGNSNQPQHFGDGTRLSIL.

This chain uses TRBV15 with TRBJ2-3; tentative D call: TRBD2 (6 bases). Germline V gives CDR1 LNHNV, CDR2 YYDKDF (reference sequence). This CDR3 spans 17 amino acids. The V gene lost 3 bases and the J gene lost 1 base, with 17 bases spanning the gap. The CDR3 here is CATSRSLRDFRTDTQYF. Here the CDR3 DNA reads TGTGCCACCAGCAGGAGCCTCCGGGACTTCCGCACAGATACGCAGTATTTT. Filled out from reference TRBV15 and TRBJ2-3, the complete variable domain reads DAMVIQNPRYQVTQFGKPVTLSCSQTLNHNVMYWYQQKSSQAPKLLFHYYDKDFNNEADTPDNFQSRRPNTSFCFLDIRSPGLGDTAMYLCATSRSLRDFRTDTQYFGPGTRLTVL.

This chain joins TRBV11-2 and TRBJ2-5, with a tentative D call TRBD2 (6 bases). CDR1 SGHAT and CDR2 FQNNGV come from the germline V gene. The CDR3 loop spans 12 amino acids. V lost 6 bases to trimming and J lost 7 bases, with 12 bases between them. The CDR3 DNA reads TGTGCCAGCAGGCGGGACTTTTTGACCCAGTACTTC. It specifies CASRRDFLTQYF.

The chain joins TRBV30 to TRBJ1-5; unclear D gene. Looked up from germline, CDR1 is GTSNPN and CDR2 is SVGIG (reference sequence). This CDR3 contains 15 residues. The V end was cut by 2 bases, the J end by 2 bases, with 13 bases between. CDR3 protein: CAWSPGESGNQPQHF. CDR3 in DNA: TGTGCCTGGAGTCCGGGAGAGTCTGGCAATCAGCCCCAGCATTTT.

A few counts support this clone. V is TRBV6-4 and J is TRBJ1-5, with D hard to call. The CDR3 contains 15 residues. CDR1 is MRHNA and CDR2 is SNTAGT in the germline V gene. Trimming cost V 5 bases and J 0 bases, with 11 bases left between them. This CDR3 reads CASSSSEDSNQPQHF. The CDR3 DNA reads TGTGCCAGCAGTTCCAGTGAGGATAGCAATCAGCCCCAGCATTTT.

The J gene is TRBJ1-5, the V gene TRBV2; the D is unclear. This CDR3 is 13 amino acids long. Trimming took 8 bases from V and 4 from J, leaving 12 bases between them. CDR1 and CDR2 (germline): SNHLY, FYNNEI. This CDR3 is CASGLTGNQPQHF. The CDR3 bases are TGTGCCAGCGGACTCACCGGGAATCAGCCCCAGCATTTT.

The V gene is TRBV25-1, the J gene TRBJ1-2; no clear D. In germline, CDR1 is MGHDK, CDR2 SYGVNS. The CDR3 is 13 amino acids. V dropped 5 bases and J dropped 4 bases, with 11 bases sitting between them. CDR3 DNA sequence: TGTGCCAGCAGTTTAGGGAGCGCCTATGGCTACACCTTC. Translation gives CASSLGSAYGYTF.

The CDR3 DNA is TGTGCCAGCAGCTCGGACAGATGCCTGTTTTTT. Protein product: CASSSDRCLFF. The rearrangement uses TRBV7-6 and TRBJ1-4, with D possibly TRBD1 on 6 matching bases. CDR1 SGHVS and CDR2 FNYEAQ come from the germline V gene. The V end lost 4 bases, the J end lost 14 bases, and 11 bases lay between the germline ends. The CDR3 is 11 residues long.

In its sample, this clone was seen a few times. The J gene is TRBJ1-2, the V gene TRBV28, with 9 bases matching TRBD1. Germline CDR1 MDHEN, CDR2 SYDVKM. The CDR3 sequence is 16 residues long. Germline trimming cut 6 bases from V and 0 bases from J; bases unmatched to any gene: 8. The CDR3 protein is CASRNARDRANYGYTF. For the CDR3, the DNA is TGTGCCAGCAGGAACGCCCGGGACAGGGCTAACTATGGCTACACCTTC.

In nucleotides, the CDR3 is TGTGCCAGCAGTACCGGACAGGGGGCGCGCGAGCAGTACGTC. It specifies CASSTGQGAREQYV. The chain couples TRBV27 to TRBJ2-7; TRBD1 aligns across 11 bases. CDR1 is MNHEY, CDR2 SMNVEV, per germline (reference sequence). CDR3 length: 14 amino acids. V lost 5 bases to trimming and J lost 6 bases; unmatched junction nucleotides: 6.

The gene calls are TRBV7-3 and TRBJ2-3, with a weak D call TRBD2 (6 bases). This CDR3 contains 15 residues. Per germline, CDR1 SGHTA and CDR2 FQGTGA. V lost 3 bases, J lost 1 base, and 11 bases lay in between. CDR3 sequence reads: CASSLVPSGTDTQYF. The CDR3 DNA sequence: TGTGCCAGCAGCTTGGTCCCTAGCGGCACAGATACGCAGTATTTT. The full variable domain, completed using reference TRBV7-3 and TRBJ2-3, is GAGVSQTPSNKVTEKGKYVELRCDPISGHTALYWYRQSLGQGPEFLIYFQGTGAADDSGLPNDRFFAVRPEGSVSTLKIQRTERGDSAVYLCASSLVPSGTDTQYFGPGTRLTVL.

V and J are TRBV2 and TRBJ1-1; TRBD1 might be the D (5 bases). The CDR3 is made up of 13 amino acids. The V and J ends lost 4 bases and 1 base respectively, with 7 bases between them. CDR1 is SNHLY and CDR2 is FYNNEI in the germline V gene. DNA of the CDR3: TGTGCCAGCAGTGCCGGACAGAACACTGAAGCTTTCTTT. Its translation is CASSAGQNTEAFF.

The gene calls are TRBV5-6 and TRBJ2-7, with 9 nucleotides matching TRBD1. This CDR3 contains 14 residues. V was clipped by 4 bases and J by 3 bases; unmatched bases: 5. The germline gives CDR1 SGHDT, CDR2 YYEEEE. The CDR3 DNA follows: TGTGCCAGCAGCGGGGGACAGGGCAGCTACGAGCAGTACGTC. The encoded protein is CASSGGQGSYEQYV.